A single sample is the source of the 29 T cell receptor beta chains below, sequenced in a study of CXCR3-negative and CXCR3-positive naive CD8 T cells. UMI labels and 5' RACE were used to prepare the TRB cDNA libraries. TCRdb re-called the 5' RACE reads; every CDR3 protein appears as one record, without DNA. Recorded here are 90,000 to 100,000 distinct CDR3 sequences; the top ten clones represent about 1%. The antigens of these receptors remain unknown. Study-wide results and caveats: For CXCR3-positive naive cells, TRB CDR3s were more hydrophobic than those of CXCR3-negative naive cells.

Sequenced material: naive CXCR3+ CD8+ T cells from blood. Described subset: CD45RO-CCR7+CD27+CD95- naive CD8+ T cells expressing CXCR3 (TNR3+). The receptors stem from a human donor in good health. Some clones in this sample may be carry-over from other donors' samples.

V usage is TRBV21-1 and J usage is TRBJ2-2; TCRdb's D gene call, TRBD2, goes unchecked for lack of DNA. TRBV21-1 corresponds to a pseudogene. The CDR3 runs to 17 residues. CDR3 in amino acids: CASSNRGRPIWAGELFF.

The chain is built from TRBV6-1 and TRBJ2-1; TCRdb's D gene call, TRBD1, goes unchecked for lack of DNA. This CDR3 contains 13 residues. Germline-derived CDR1 and CDR2 are MNHNS and SASEGT. The CDR3 sequence: CASGDRENNEQFF.

J is TRBJ2-5 and V is TRBV7-8. The CDR3 is 14 residues long. CDR1 is SGHVS and CDR2 is FQNEAQ in the germline V gene. This chain's CDR3 is CASSSAEMEETQYF. Variable domain in full (rest from reference TRBV7-8 and TRBJ2-5): GAGVSQSPRYKVAKRGQDVALRCDPISGHVSLFWYQQALGQGPEFLTYFQNEAQLDKSGLPSDRFFAERPEGSVSTLKIQRTQQEDSAVYLCASSSAEMEETQYFGPGTRLLVL.

V usage is TRBV7-2 and J usage is TRBJ2-1; TCRdb selects TRBD2, and the lack of DNA leaves this call unchecked. Per germline, CDR1 SGHTA and CDR2 FQGNSA. This CDR3 comprises 15 residues. The CDR3 protein is CASSLDSGTYNEQFF.

This chain joins TRBV29-1 and TRBJ2-3; TCRdb names TRBD1, which stays unverified in the absence of DNA. The germline V gene has CDR1 SQVTM and CDR2 ANQGSEA. The CDR3 loop spans 14 amino acids. The CDR3 spells CSVGDRGRTDTQYF.

The chain is built from TRBV20-1 and TRBJ2-1. This CDR3 is built from 15 residues. The germline CDR1 and CDR2 sequences are DFQATT and SNEGSKA (reference sequence). The CDR3: CSASTSQSSYNEQFF.

J is TRBJ1-1 and V is TRBV28; absent DNA, TCRdb's TRBD1 call cannot be checked. Germline V gene sequence: CDR1 MDHEN, CDR2 SYDVKM. The CDR3 contains 14 residues. CDR3 residues: CASSWSRGRTEAFF.

V gene TRBV5-6 combines with J gene TRBJ2-2; TCRdb indicates TRBD1, and absent DNA this call remains unverified. The length of the CDR3 is 15 residues. CDR1 is SGHDT and CDR2 is YYEEEE in the germline V gene. The CDR3 reads CASSVRDSYTGELFF.

The chain carries TRBV15 and TRBJ2-7; TCRdb reports TRBD1, a call that lacks DNA to check it against. The CDR3 loop spans 15 amino acids. CDR1 and CDR2 (germline): LNHNV, YYDKDF (reference sequence). CDR3 in amino acids: CATSTGQGPPYEQYF.

This chain connects TRBV6-5 to TRBJ2-5; the D call of TRBD2 rests on TCRdb alone, since no DNA is present to check it. The CDR3 contains 15 residues. Germline CDR1 is MNHEY and CDR2 is SVGAGI. CDR3 sequence: CASSYHGTSGETQYF.

The rearrangement joins TRBV6-2 or TRBV6-3 to TRBJ2-1; lacking DNA, the TRBD2 call made by TCRdb goes unchecked. Germline CDR1 and CDR2: MNHEY and SVGEGT. The CDR3 is 15 amino acids. CDR3 region: CASENPGTRGDEQFF.

The CDR3 here is CASSYPQGGGETEAFF. The chain combines TRBV6-5 with TRBJ1-1. CDR3 size: 16 residues. Germline CDR1 and CDR2: MNHEY and SVGAGI.

The CDR3 region is CASSPGTGGYDTEAFF. This chain uses TRBV9 with TRBJ1-1; TCRdb proposes TRBD1, but this gene call is untestable without DNA. CDR1 is SGDLS and CDR2 is YYNGEE in the germline V gene. This CDR3 has 16 amino acids. The entire variable domain, with the rest obtained from reference TRBV9 and TRBJ1-1, is as follows: DSGVTQTPKHLITATGQRVTLRCSPRSGDLSVYWYQQSLDQGLQFLIQYYNGEERAKGNILERFSAQQFPDLHSELNLSSLELGDSALYFCASSPGTGGYDTEAFFGQGTRLTVV.

The J gene is TRBJ2-7, the V gene TRBV5-1; lacking DNA, the TRBD1 call made by TCRdb goes unchecked. CDR3 length: 12 amino acids. Germline CDR1 is SGHRS and CDR2 is YFSETQ. The CDR3 region is CASSGGGYEQYF. The whole variable domain, filled in from reference TRBV5-1 and TRBJ2-7, reads KAGVTQTPRYLIKTRGQQVTLSCSPISGHRSVSWYQQTPGQGLQFLFEYFSETQRNKGNFPGRFSGRQFSNSRSEMNVSTLELGDSALYLCASSGGGYEQYFGPGTRLTVT.

This chain uses TRBV29-1 with TRBJ2-1; with no DNA, the TCRdb D assignment of TRBD1 cannot be verified. The CDR3 is made up of 14 amino acids. Looked up from germline, CDR1 is SQVTM and CDR2 is ANQGSEA. CDR3 protein: CSVEGDSRDNEQFF.

V is TRBV5-1 and J is TRBJ1-1. The CDR3 length is 14 residues. Per germline, CDR1 SGHRS and CDR2 YFSETQ. CDR3 in amino acids: CASSLRQLNTEAFF.

The chain has TRBV27 and TRBJ1-1; TCRdb returns TRBD1, unconfirmable since there is no DNA. Per the germline V gene, CDR1 is MNHEY and CDR2 is SMNVEV (reference sequence). The CDR3 covers 12 residues. The CDR3: CASGGWVTEAFF.

The chain combines TRBV18 with TRBJ2-1; TCRdb's D call, TRBD1, is unchecked because there is no DNA. CDR1 and CDR2 (germline): KGHSH, LQKENI. This CDR3 has 14 amino acids. CDR3: CASSGTGINNEQFF.

The V gene is TRBV6-2 or TRBV6-3, the J gene TRBJ2-1. CDR3 size: 14 residues. CDR1 and CDR2 (germline): MNHEY, SVGEGT. The CDR3: CASSYRGSYNEQFF.

This chain links TRBV7-6 with TRBJ2-3; TCRdb's D call, TRBD2, is unchecked because there is no DNA. Looked up from germline, CDR1 is SGHVS and CDR2 is FNYEAQ. The CDR3 is 15 amino acids. CDR3 region: CASSLASTSSDTQYF.

V and J are TRBV7-3 and TRBJ1-6; TCRdb reports TRBD1, a call that lacks DNA to check it against. CDR3 size: 14 residues. The V gene's germline CDR1 is SGHTA and CDR2 FQGTGA. CDR3: CASSLAGAGSPLHF.

CDR3 sequence: CASSSGTGEYEQYF. This chain joins TRBV7-6 and TRBJ2-7; the D gene TCRdb calls, TRBD2, cannot be checked with no DNA. This CDR3 comprises 14 residues. Germline loops: CDR1 SGHVS, CDR2 FNYEAQ.

CDR3 residues: CSVEDPSGQGSVVYGYTF. This chain links TRBV29-1 with TRBJ1-2; checking the TCRdb D call of TRBD1 is not possible without DNA. Germline V gene lookup returns CDR1 SQVTM and CDR2 ANQGSEA. The CDR3 is made up of 18 amino acids.

The gene calls are TRBV7-6 and TRBJ1-1. This CDR3 comprises 14 residues. CDR1 SGHVS and CDR2 FNYEAQ come from the germline V gene. CDR3 sequence reads: CASSPTSGGTEAFF.

The V gene is TRBV12-3 or TRBV12-4, the J gene TRBJ2-1. The CDR3 runs to 12 residues. This CDR3 reads CASSFGENEQFF.

V and J are TRBV19 and TRBJ2-1; TCRdb reports TRBD2, a call that lacks DNA to check it against. This CDR3 has 16 amino acids. Germline V gene lookup returns CDR1 LNHDA and CDR2 SQIVND (reference sequence). This chain's CDR3 is CASSPLSGGTYNEQFF.

The rearrangement joins TRBV7-2 to TRBJ2-6; with no DNA, the TCRdb D assignment of TRBD2 cannot be verified. This CDR3 comprises 16 residues. Germline loops: CDR1 SGHTA, CDR2 FQGNSA. The CDR3 sequence is CASSLIGGPGANVLTF.

The J gene is TRBJ2-3, the V gene TRBV7-9; TCRdb's D gene call, TRBD1, goes unchecked for lack of DNA. Germline V CDR1 and CDR2: SEHNR, FQNEAQ (reference sequence). The CDR3 runs 16 residues. Here the CDR3 reads CASSLPGGHNTDTQYF.

Here the CDR3 reads CARSLMREPGPPNKVPRETQYF. This chain connects TRBV7-9 to TRBJ2-5; TCRdb lists TRBD1, though no DNA is available to test this call. The CDR3 has 22 residues. The germline gives CDR1 SEHNR, CDR2 FQNEAQ (reference sequence).